One and the same sample provided the 31 T cell receptor beta chains below, sequenced in a study of T cell clonality in common variable immunodeficiency. Repertoires were generated with immunoSEQ multiplex PCR, while TCRdb's copy carries only in-frame clones and drops some. The sample is made up of 30,000 to 40,000 clones, none counted only once. The sequenced sample consisted of peripheral blood mononuclear cells. The receptors come from a person aged 18 to 70 in good health.

This clone came up many times. The covered CDR3 bases are TGTGCCAGCAGCTCCGGGACAGGGGTCAATGAG. Its protein is CASSSGTGVNE. The full CDR3 reads CASSSGTGVNEQFF. The chain employs TRBV7-3 and TRBJ2-1; TRBD1 matches 10 bases. Read sequence stops 3 residues before the CDR3 end, and the germline J gene provides the missing end. J gave up 6 bases and V 4 bases, and 3 bases lay outside the gene matches. Germline V gene lookup returns CDR1 SGHTA and CDR2 FQGTGA. The CDR3 runs 14 residues.

This clone was recorded at least ten times. The read gets to within 3 residues of the CDR3 end, and the germline J gene fills in the rest. The chain links TRBV30 to TRBJ2-3, with D maybe TRBD2 (5 bases). CDR3 length equals 13 residues. Germline-derived CDR1 and CDR2 are GTSNPN and SVGIG (reference sequence). V shed 3 bases and J shed 1 base, with 8 bases lying between them. CDR3: CAWSFGGTDTQYF. The part of the CDR3 DNA that was read is TGTGCCTGGAGCTTCGGGGGCACAGATACG.

There are many counts of this clone. With the read ending 3 residues before the CDR3 end, the germline J gene is used to fill in that end. The chain joins TRBV20-1 to TRBJ2-3; 8 positions match TRBD1. The CDR3 is 15 residues long. Looked up from germline, CDR1 is DFQATT and CDR2 is SNEGSKA (reference sequence). CDR3 amino acids: CSARPDREIQETQYF. Incomplete CDR3 DNA: TGCAGTGCTAGACCGGACAGGGAAATACAAGAGACG.

This clone was detected only a few times. This may come from a read error, since a much larger clone is one base off. The CDR3 is cut off 3 residues early in the read; its end comes from the germline J gene. The genes are TRBV7-2 and TRBJ1-1; 8 nucleotides align to TRBD1. The CDR3 runs to 13 residues. CDR1 and CDR2 from the germline V gene are SGHTA and FQGNSA. CDR3 protein: CASGFNRGTEAFF. Incomplete CDR3 DNA: TGTGCCAGCGGCTTTAACAGGGGGACTGAA.

This clone was seen repeatedly, ten times or more. The read is 3 residues too short to cover the CDR3 end, so that end is filled in from the germline J gene. The gene calls are TRBV30 and TRBJ2-7; 7 bases are a match to TRBD2. V shed 3 bases, J shed 2 bases, and the junction held 7 bases outside the gene matches. Germline V lookup: CDR1 GTSNPN, CDR2 SVGIG (reference sequence). There are 14 residues in the CDR3. CDR3 DNA, as far as it was read: TGTGCCTGGAGGGGGGTAGCGGGCGCCTACGAG. It translates to CAWRGVAGAYE. The complete CDR3 reads CAWRGVAGAYEQYF.

At least ten counts were recorded for this clone. The CDR3 is cut off 3 residues early in the read; its end comes from the germline J gene. The chain couples TRBV20-1 to TRBJ2-2, with 7 nucleotides matching TRBD1. The CDR3 extends over 16 amino acids. V lost 3 bases and J lost 2; bases outside the gene matches: 9. Germline values: CDR1 DFQATT, CDR2 SNEGSKA (reference sequence). CDR3 bases read: TGCAGTGCTAGTGCGTCGACAGGGTTTAACACCGGGGAG. This encodes CSASASTGFNTGE. The full CDR3 protein is CSASASTGFNTGELFF.

There are many counts of this clone. The read terminates 3 residues ahead of where the CDR3 ends, so the germline J gene completes it. V gene TRBV27 combines with J gene TRBJ1-1; 7 nucleotides line up with TRBD1. The CDR3 totals 13 residues. Germline CDR1 and CDR2: MNHEY and SMNVEV (reference sequence). The CDR3 here is CASSGEGGEGAFF. The sequenced CDR3 bases are TGTGCCAGCAGTGGGGAAGGGGGCGAGGGA.

This clone was observed at least ten times. CDR3 protein: CASSVEVGAHEQFF. The sequenced part of the CDR3 DNA is TGTGCCAGCTCCGTGGAGGTGGGCGCCCATGAG. The rearrangement joins TRBV18 to TRBJ2-1; a weak D match, TRBD2 (5 bases). The CDR3 end is not reached by the read, which stops 3 residues before it; the germline J gene fills it in. CDR1 is KGHSH and CDR2 is LQKENI in the germline V gene. The CDR3 has 14 residues. The V gene lost 6 bases and the J gene lost 8 bases, with 17 bases spanning the gap.

This clone was counted at least ten times. Read coverage stops 3 residues before the CDR3 terminus; the germline J gene supplies the remainder. The J gene is TRBJ1-1, the V gene TRBV20-1, with D possibly TRBD1 on 6 matching bases. V was trimmed by 2 bases and J by 3 bases, leaving 7 bases between them. Looked up from germline, CDR1 is DFQATT and CDR2 is SNEGSKA (reference sequence). This CDR3 contains 12 residues. The CDR3 reads CSARQGHTEAFF. The CDR3 DNA, read in part, is TGCAGTGCTAGACAGGGGCACACTGAA.

At least ten counts were recorded for this clone. The read falls 3 residues short of the CDR3 end, and the missing part is taken from the germline J gene. The V and J genes are TRBV12-3 or TRBV12-4 and TRBJ2-1, with 9 bases that match TRBD1. The V segment lost 5 bases and the J segment 1 base; nucleotides outside the gene matches: 3. The CDR3 extends over 15 amino acids. The CDR3 spells CASSTDRGSYNEQFF. The CDR3 bases that were read are TGTGCCAGCAGTACAGACAGGGGGTCCTACAATGAG.

Remarks on this clone: The DNA ends 3 residues before the CDR3 does, and the rest of the CDR3 is filled in from the germline J gene. The V and J genes are TRBV7-2 and TRBJ1-2; TRBD1 agrees at 8 bases. Germline V gene data show CDR1 as SGHTA and CDR2 as FQGNSA. The CDR3 consists of 17 residues. CDR3 sequence reads: CASSLAIVQGAVYDYTF. CDR3 DNA (partial): TGTGCCAGCAGCTTAGCGATTGTCCAGGGGGCTGTCTACGAC.

Comment on this clone: It differs at one base from a far larger clone, so likely a read error. The read ends 3 residues before the CDR3 terminus; that terminus is restored from the germline J gene. The rearrangement joins TRBV19 to TRBJ2-1; TRBD2 might be the D (5 bases). Trimming cost V 8 bases and J 2 bases, with 10 bases left between them. The CDR3 sequence is 13 residues long. Germline V CDR1 and CDR2: LNHDA, SQIVND (reference sequence). The covered CDR3 bases are TGTGCCAGTTCTCAGAGGGCCTACAATGAG. Protein: CASSQRAYNE. The full CDR3 protein is CASSQRAYNEQFF.

This clone was seen ten or more times. From the germline J gene comes the end of the CDR3, since the read stops 3 residues before it. The chain joins TRBV7-8 to TRBJ2-7; unclear D gene. V was shortened by 1 base and J by 2 bases, with 9 bases between the two germline ends. The CDR3 sequence is 14 residues long. Germline V gene sequence: CDR1 SGHVS, CDR2 FQNEAQ. CDR3 DNA (partial): TGTGCCAGCAGCTTAGTAGAAACGACCTACGAG. Protein product: CASSLVETTYE. The full CDR3 is CASSLVETTYEQYF. The entire variable domain, with the rest obtained from reference TRBV7-8 and TRBJ2-7, is as follows: GAGVSQSPRYKVAKRGQDVALRCDPISGHVSLFWYQQALGQGPEFLTYFQNEAQLDKSGLPSDRFFAERPEGSVSTLKIQRTQQEDSAVYLCASSLVETTYEQYFGPGTRLTVT.

This clone was seen at least ten times. The read ends 3 residues shy of where the CDR3 ends; the end is completed using the germline J gene. The chain links TRBV2 to TRBJ1-2; 8 bases align to TRBD1. The CDR3 has 13 residues. The germline gives CDR1 SNHLY, CDR2 FYNNEI. The covered CDR3 bases are TGTGCCAGCAGACACGGGACAGGTAACGGC. This translates into CASRHGTGNG. The whole CDR3 protein is CASRHGTGNGYTF.

This clone was recorded many times. The read ends 3 residues before the CDR3 terminus; that terminus is restored from the germline J gene. The chain links TRBV28 to TRBJ1-4; D possibly corresponds to TRBD1 (5 bases). Trimming took off 5 bases at V and 3 bases at J, with 16 bases between the two ends. This CDR3 region has 16 residues. From germline, CDR1 is MDHEN and CDR2 SYDVKM. This CDR3 is CASSRGEGPANEKLFF. The sequenced CDR3 bases are TGTGCCAGCAGTCGGGGGGAGGGACCGGCTAATGAAAAA.

There are many counts of this clone. The CDR3 end falls 3 residues outside the read, so it is completed with the germline J gene. The genes are TRBV20-1 and TRBJ1-1, with D possibly TRBD1 on 5 matching bases. Trimming pared 7 bases from V and 0 bases from J, leaving 15 bases between. Germline loops: CDR1 DFQATT, CDR2 SNEGSKA (reference sequence). CDR3 length: 14 amino acids. The sequenced CDR3 bases are TGCAGTGTTAGGGAAGGGGTTTTGAACACTGAA. Its translation: CSVREGVLNTE. The CDR3, in full, reads CSVREGVLNTEAFF.

Many counts were recorded for this clone. The read ends 3 residues early relative to the CDR3; the germline J gene fills the gap. The chain links TRBV7-8 to TRBJ1-4; 8 bases are a match to TRBD1. V lost 1 base to trimming and J lost 5 bases; unmatched junction nucleotides: 0. The CDR3 is made up of 14 amino acids. Germline-derived CDR1 and CDR2 are SGHVS and FQNEAQ. The part of the CDR3 DNA that was read is TGTGCCAGCAGCTTAGGACAGGGGAATGAAAAA. Protein product: CASSLGQGNEK. The entire CDR3 protein reads CASSLGQGNEKLFF.

This clone was counted between two and nine times. The CDR3 is cut off 3 residues early in the read; its end comes from the germline J gene. This chain connects TRBV6-2 or TRBV6-3 to TRBJ1-2; possibly TRBD1 for D (5 bases). Germline CDR1 MNHEY, CDR2 SVGEGT. The length of the CDR3 is 17 residues. The sequenced part of the CDR3 DNA is TGTGCCAGCAGGCAAACCGGGACTAGCGGGCGCCGCTACGAC. Protein: CASRQTGTSGRRYD. The full CDR3 reads CASRQTGTSGRRYDYTF.

This clone was found many times. The CDR3 goes on 3 residues after the read ends, and that part is filled in from the germline J gene. The chain has TRBV7-3 and TRBJ2-3; 13 bases match TRBD2. Germline V gene sequence: CDR1 SGHTA, CDR2 FQGTGA. V gave up 1 base and J gave up 3 bases; unmatched junction bases: 10. This CDR3 is built from 19 residues. The CDR3 sequence: CASSLSPTSGRKGTDTQYF. The CDR3 bases that were read are TGTGCCAGCAGCTTAAGCCCGACTAGCGGGAGGAAGGGGACAGATACG.

This clone has ten or more counts. The CDR3 extends 3 residues past the end of the read, so its final part is completed from the germline J gene. The chain uses TRBV11-3 and TRBJ1-3, with D maybe TRBD1 (6 bases). There are 15 residues in the CDR3. CDR1 SGHNT and CDR2 YENEEA come from the germline V gene. V lost 5 bases, J lost 0 bases, and 11 bases lay in between. Here the CDR3 reads CASSPQGNSGNTIYF. The DNA read from the CDR3 is TGTGCCAGCAGCCCACAGGGCAACTCTGGAAACACC.

About this clone itself: The read ends 3 residues early relative to the CDR3; the germline J gene fills the gap. The chain links TRBV19 to TRBJ1-2; no reliable D call. CDR3 length equals 13 residues. Germline V CDR1 and CDR2: LNHDA, SQIVND (reference sequence). CDR3 DNA, as far as it was read: TGTGCCAGTAAGGGCCAGAGCTCCTACGAC. It translates to CASKGQSSYD. From start to end, the CDR3 is CASKGQSSYDYTF.

Points on this clone: This could be a read error, since a much larger clone is one nucleotide away. The read terminates 3 residues ahead of where the CDR3 ends, so the germline J gene completes it. This sequence joins TRBV18 and TRBJ2-3, with D uncertain. The CDR3 consists of 13 residues. Germline V CDR1 and CDR2: KGHSH, LQKENI. The CDR3 loop reads CASSPGSQETQYF. Partial CDR3 DNA: TGTGCCAGCTCACCCGGGTCCCAAGAGACG.

Many counts were recorded for this clone. The read comes to an end 3 residues before the CDR3 does, leaving the germline J gene to fill in the end. The chain combines TRBV9 with TRBJ1-1; possible D gene TRBD1, 6 bases. The CDR3 is 15 residues long. Per the germline V gene, CDR1 is SGDLS and CDR2 is YYNGEE. Trimming left V 4 bases short and J 4 bases short, with 17 bases between. The CDR3 DNA, read in part, is TGTGCCAGCAGCCCCACGGTTCAGGGGACCACTGAA. It specifies CASSPTVQGTTE. The whole CDR3 protein is CASSPTVQGTTEAFF. Using reference TRBV9 and TRBJ1-1 for the parts outside the CDR3, the full variable domain is DSGVTQTPKHLITATGQRVTLRCSPRSGDLSVYWYQQSLDQGLQFLIQYYNGEERAKGNILERFSAQQFPDLHSELNLSSLELGDSALYFCASSPTVQGTTEAFFGQGTRLTVV.

With respect to this clone: A much larger clone differs by one base, so this may be a read error. The DNA ends 3 residues before the CDR3 does, and the rest of the CDR3 is filled in from the germline J gene. Other DNA sequences in this sample translate to the same CDR3. J is TRBJ1-3 and V is TRBV18, with D possibly TRBD1 on 5 matching bases. CDR1 KGHSH and CDR2 LQKENI come from the germline V gene. This CDR3 is 14 amino acids long. The sequenced part of the CDR3 DNA is TGTGCCAGCTCACAGGGGAGCTCTGGAAACACG. This codes for CASSQGSSGNT. The complete CDR3 sequence is CASSQGSSGNTIYF. The full variable domain, with the rest looked up from reference TRBV18 and TRBJ1-3, is NAGVMQNPRHLVRRRGQEARLRCSPMKGHSHVYWYRQLPEEGLKFMVYLQKENIIDESGMPKERFSAEFPKEGPSILRIQQVVRGDSAAYFCASSQGSSGNTIYFGEGSWLTVV.

This clone was counted ten times or more. CDR3 DNA (partial): TGCAGTGCGCAGGGACTAGCTGTGGATACG. Amino acid sequence: CSAQGLAVDT. The CDR3 in its entirety is CSAQGLAVDTQYF. The chain carries TRBV20-1 and TRBJ2-3; the match to TRBD2 covers 9 bases. The read is 3 residues too short to cover the CDR3 end, so that end is filled in from the germline J gene. Germline trimming cut 6 bases from V and 6 bases from J; bases unmatched to any gene: 7. Germline V gene data show CDR1 as DFQATT and CDR2 as SNEGSKA (reference sequence). This CDR3 spans 13 amino acids.

Ten or more counts support this clone. The read terminates 3 residues ahead of where the CDR3 ends, so the germline J gene completes it. The chain employs TRBV7-9 and TRBJ2-1, with D perhaps matching TRBD2 (6 bases). The germline gives CDR1 SEHNR, CDR2 FQNEAQ (reference sequence). This CDR3 spans 14 amino acids. Deletions cut 4 bases from V and 9 bases from J, with 16 bases between. The CDR3 sequence: CASSSYRLDGEQFF. The CDR3 DNA, read in part, is TGTGCCAGCAGCTCCTACAGACTAGACGGTGAG. Filled out from reference TRBV7-9 and TRBJ2-1, the complete variable domain reads DTGVSQNPRHKITKRGQNVTFRCDPISEHNRLYWYRQTLGQGPEFLTYFQNEAQLEKSRLLSDRFSAERPKGSFSTLEIQRTEQGDSAMYLCASSSYRLDGEQFFGPGTRLTVL.

Worth noting for this clone: Read coverage stops 3 residues before the CDR3 terminus; the germline J gene supplies the remainder. The chain joins TRBV7-8 to TRBJ2-1; 10 positions agree with TRBD2. The trim removed 3 bases at V and 0 bases at J, leaving 5 bases unmatched. The CDR3 is made up of 17 amino acids. The germline V gene has CDR1 SGHVS and CDR2 FQNEAQ. Incomplete CDR3 DNA: TGTGCCAGCAGCTTGTTAGCGGGAGGAAACTCCTACAATGAG. Protein: CASSLLAGGNSYNE. The complete CDR3 protein is CASSLLAGGNSYNEQFF.

There are many counts of this clone. The CDR3 extends 3 residues past the end of the read, so its final part is completed from the germline J gene. The rearrangement links TRBV10-3 to TRBJ2-1, with D possibly TRBD2 on 7 matching bases. The CDR3 has 13 residues. The V end lost 6 bases, the J end lost 8 bases, and 14 bases lay between the germline ends. Germline V gives CDR1 ENHRY, CDR2 SYGVKD. The sequenced CDR3 bases are TGTGCCATCAGGGCAGGAGGGGGGGATGAG. Amino acid sequence: CAIRAGGGDE. The whole CDR3 sequence reads CAIRAGGGDEQFF.

By share, this clone ranks as large. The DNA ends 3 residues before the CDR3 does, and the rest of the CDR3 is filled in from the germline J gene. The chain is built from TRBV4-1 and TRBJ2-7, with D possibly being TRBD2 (6 bases). Trimming removed 6 bases at V and 0 bases at J, with 18 bases between. In germline, CDR1 is MGHRA, CDR2 YSYEKL. The CDR3 loop spans 16 amino acids. The CDR3 loop is CASSPFLSGNSYEQYF. CDR3 DNA (partial): TGCGCCAGCAGTCCCTTTCTTAGCGGAAACTCCTACGAG.

The sample holds many counts of this clone. The CDR3 end lies 3 residues beyond the end of the read and is filled in from the germline J gene. The V and J genes are TRBV11-2 and TRBJ1-4; D gene uncertain. The CDR3 length is 13 residues. Germline CDR1 is SGHAT and CDR2 is FQNNGV. V was cut by 5 bases and J by 8 bases, with 12 bases left in between. The chain's CDR3 is CASSPRVGEKLFF. The CDR3 DNA, read in part, is TGTGCCAGCAGCCCAAGGGTTGGGGAAAAA.

This clone appeared many times. The sequenced part of the CDR3 DNA is TGTGCCAGCAGAGACTATGAG. It is translated as CASRDYE. The CDR3 in its entirety is CASRDYEQFF. The rearrangement joins TRBV6-2 or TRBV6-3 to TRBJ2-1; unclear D gene. The CDR3 goes on 3 residues after the read ends, and that part is filled in from the germline J gene. CDR1 is MNHEY and CDR2 is SVGEGT in the germline V gene. V lost 6 bases and J 8 bases, leaving 5 bases between the germline ends. There are 10 residues in the CDR3.